The 6 T cell receptor beta chains below come from one sample, sequenced in a study of OX40 agonist ivuxolimab in advanced cancers. Data came from immunoSEQ multiplex PCR; TCRdb stores just in-frame clones and leaves some out. The sample records approximately 13,000 clones, roughly 80% being singletons. Source: CD4+ or CD8+ T cells sorted from blood, taken in a trial of the OX40 agonist ivuxolimab. All receptors derive from an adult with an advanced solid tumor such as melanoma, head and neck, liver or kidney cancer.

The V gene is TRBV7-7, the J gene TRBJ2-7, with 10 positions matching TRBD2. Germline CDR1 and CDR2: SSHAT and FNYEAQ (reference sequence). With 2 bases clipped from V and 5 bases from J, the junction kept 6 bases outside the gene matches. This CDR3 has 15 amino acids. This CDR3 is CASSLPLAGEDEQYF. CDR3 DNA sequence: TGTGCCAGCAGCTTACCTCTAGCGGGAGAGGACGAGCAGTACTTC.

The genes are TRBV9 and TRBJ2-7, with 7 bases that match TRBD1. From germline, CDR1 is SGDLS and CDR2 YYNGEE. This CDR3 comprises 13 residues. V lost 7 bases, J lost 6 bases, and 10 bases stayed unmatched. CDR3 nucleotides: TGTGCCAGCCAAAAAGGGGGCAATGGCGAGCAGTACTTC. It translates to CASQKGGNGEQYF.

This clone was recorded once. The rearrangement links TRBV7-9 to TRBJ2-1; maybe TRBD1 (6 bases). The V end was cut by 7 bases, the J end by 2 bases, with 15 bases between. CDR1 is SEHNR, CDR2 FQNEAQ, per germline (reference sequence). The CDR3 totals 15 residues. The CDR3 DNA is TGTGCCAGCAAGTTTGTGGACAGTCCCTACAATGAGCAGTTCTTC. Its protein product is CASKFVDSPYNEQFF.

The rearrangement uses TRBV29-1 and TRBJ2-7; TRBD1 might be the D (5 bases). The CDR3 runs 11 residues. V lost 4 bases, J lost 3 bases, and 7 bases lay in between. Germline CDR1 is SQVTM and CDR2 is ANQGSEA. CDR3 coding DNA: TGCAGCGTTGCGCAGGGCTACGAGCAGTACTTC. Translated: CSVAQGYEQYF.

The chain combines TRBV9 with TRBJ2-7; D call uncertain. CDR1 SGDLS and CDR2 YYNGEE come from the germline V gene. The germline V and J ends were trimmed by 7 bases and 2 bases, with 13 bases remaining between them. CDR3 length: 13 residues. CDR3 in amino acids: CASSPPFTYEQYF. The DNA for the CDR3 is TGTGCCAGCTCACCACCGTTCACCTACGAGCAGTACTTC.

The gene calls are TRBV19 and TRBJ2-7; TRBD1 aligns across 7 bases. Germline assignment: CDR1 LNHDA and CDR2 SQIVND (reference sequence). J gave up 8 bases and V 0 bases, and 7 bases lay outside the gene matches. The CDR3 is 14 residues long. For the CDR3, the DNA is TGTGCCAGTAGTATAGAGGGACAGCCTACGAAGCAGTACTTC. It encodes CASSIEGQPTKQYF. Based on the CDR3 plus reference TRBV19 and TRBJ2-7, the full variable domain is DGGITQSPKYLFRKEGQNVTLSCEQNLNHDAMYWYRQDPGQGLRLIYYSQIVNDFQKGDIAEGYSVSREKKESFPLTVTSAQKNPTAFYLCASSIEGQPTKQYFGPGTRLTVT.